Below, one T cell receptor beta chain is given with its context. Its antigen is unidentified. Germline CDR1 is SGHTA and CDR2 is FQGNSA. The V and J ends lost 4 bases and 1 base respectively, with 12 bases between them. The CDR3 is made up of 15 amino acids. Using immunoSEQ multiplex PCR, the repertoire was profiled, and TCRdb retains in-frame clones only, with some absent. The sample holds about 97,000 clones, about 89% seen once. The sample belongs to a study of T cell responses to AZD1222 COVID-19 vaccine. The overall study: Second-dose groups at about 4 or about 12 weeks were pooled.

General study results and limits: Breadth and depth of Spike-specific TCRs rose after two AZD1222 doses.

The chain carries TRBV7-2 and TRBJ2-3, with D perhaps TRBD1 or TRBD2 (6 bases each). The clonotype was recovered from an adult in good health. The source material was peripheral blood, sampled on day 0 of AZD1222 vaccination. For the CDR3, the DNA is TGTGCCAGCAGCTCTCGGGGGCGTGGCACAGATACGCAGTATTTT. Translation gives CASSSRGRGTDTQYF.